A single T cell receptor (beta chain) is shown here with its context. This record belongs to a study of T cell changes during pregnancy in multiple sclerosis. This table comes from immunoSEQ multiplex PCR, and its TCRdb copy is limited to in-frame clones, with some not included. Of fewer than 70,000 clones listed, around 92% are singletons. The sequenced sample was peripheral blood, obtained in the second trimester of pregnancy. This clonotype originated in a female donor in good health, enrolled as a control in a pregnancy study.

The CDR3 region has the DNA TGTGCCAGTAGTATCGCGGCGAGCACCTACGAGCAGTACTTC. It specifies CASSIAASTYEQYF. This chain links TRBV19 with TRBJ2-7; D gene ambiguous. V was cut by 3 bases and J by 2 bases, with 11 bases left in between. Germline lookup yields CDR1 LNHDA and CDR2 SQIVND (reference sequence). The CDR3 runs to 14 residues.